This TCR beta chain was captured in a study of blood T cell repertoires in COVID-19. Note on this clone: One junction end disagrees with the germline gene, perhaps due to a read error.

The CDR3 extends over 14 amino acids. Germline lookup yields CDR1 SGHDT and CDR2 YYEEEE. Only in-frame clones appear in the TCRdb table, and some are missing; sequencing was by immunoSEQ multiplex PCR. Of 100,000 to 150,000 clones listed, 84% are singletons. Sequencing was performed on PBMCs or T cells enriched from blood (not recorded which). The clonotype comes from a woman aged 25 to 39 who had recovered from COVID-19. The chain is built from TRBV5-6 and TRBJ1-6, with D perhaps TRBD1 (5 bases). This CDR3 is CASSRESRLRDLDF. CDR3 nucleotides: TGTGCCAGCAGCCGGGAAAGTCGTCTCCGGGACTTGGACTTT.